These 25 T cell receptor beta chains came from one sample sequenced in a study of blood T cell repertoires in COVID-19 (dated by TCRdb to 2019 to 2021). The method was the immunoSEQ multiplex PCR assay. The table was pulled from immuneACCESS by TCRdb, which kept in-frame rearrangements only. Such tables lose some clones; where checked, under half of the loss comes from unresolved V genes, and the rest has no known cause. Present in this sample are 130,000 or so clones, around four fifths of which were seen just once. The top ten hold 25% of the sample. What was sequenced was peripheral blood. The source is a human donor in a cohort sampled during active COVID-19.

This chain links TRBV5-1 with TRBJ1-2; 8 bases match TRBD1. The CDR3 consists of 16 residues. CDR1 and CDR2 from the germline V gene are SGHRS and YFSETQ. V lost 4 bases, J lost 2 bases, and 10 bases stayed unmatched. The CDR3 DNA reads TGCGCCAGCAGCCAAGGGACAGGAGACCCCAACTATGGCTACACCTTC. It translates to CASSQGTGDPNYGYTF.

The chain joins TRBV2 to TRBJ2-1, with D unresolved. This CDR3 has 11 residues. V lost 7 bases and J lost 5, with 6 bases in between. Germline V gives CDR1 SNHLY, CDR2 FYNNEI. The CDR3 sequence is CASTKNNEQFF. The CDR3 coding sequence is TGTGCCAGCACTAAGAACAATGAGCAGTTCTTC.

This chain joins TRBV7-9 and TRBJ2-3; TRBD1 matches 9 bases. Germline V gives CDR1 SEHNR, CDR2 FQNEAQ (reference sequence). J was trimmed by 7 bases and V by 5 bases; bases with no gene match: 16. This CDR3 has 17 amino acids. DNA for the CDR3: TGTGCCAGCAGCCCCTTAGGGCCTACAGGGGGCGGAAATACGCAGTATTTT. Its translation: CASSPLGPTGGGNTQYF.

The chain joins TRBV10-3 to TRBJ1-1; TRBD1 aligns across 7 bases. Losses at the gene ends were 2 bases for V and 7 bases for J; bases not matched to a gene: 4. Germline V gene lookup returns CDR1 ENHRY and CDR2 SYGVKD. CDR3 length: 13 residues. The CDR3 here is CAISETRQGEAFF. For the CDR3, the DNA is TGTGCCATCAGTGAGACAAGACAGGGTGAAGCTTTCTTT.

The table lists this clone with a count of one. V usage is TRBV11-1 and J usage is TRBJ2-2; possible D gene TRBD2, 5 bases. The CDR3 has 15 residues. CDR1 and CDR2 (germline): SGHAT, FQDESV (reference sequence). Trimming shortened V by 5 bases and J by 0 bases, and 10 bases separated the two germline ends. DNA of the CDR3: TGTGCCAGCAGCGGGAGTTTCGCGAACACCGGGGAGCTGTTTTTT. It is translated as CASSGSFANTGELFF.

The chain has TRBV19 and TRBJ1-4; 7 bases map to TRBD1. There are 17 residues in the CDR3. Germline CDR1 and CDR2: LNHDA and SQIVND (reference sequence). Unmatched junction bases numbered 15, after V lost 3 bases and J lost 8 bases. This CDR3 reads CASSMPGIQGLLEKLFF. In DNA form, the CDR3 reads TGTGCCAGTAGTATGCCGGGGATACAGGGGCTTTTAGAAAAACTGTTTTTT. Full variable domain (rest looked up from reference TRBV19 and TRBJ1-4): DGGITQSPKYLFRKEGQNVTLSCEQNLNHDAMYWYRQDPGQGLRLIYYSQIVNDFQKGDIAEGYSVSREKKESFPLTVTSAQKNPTAFYLCASSMPGIQGLLEKLFFGSGTQLSVL.

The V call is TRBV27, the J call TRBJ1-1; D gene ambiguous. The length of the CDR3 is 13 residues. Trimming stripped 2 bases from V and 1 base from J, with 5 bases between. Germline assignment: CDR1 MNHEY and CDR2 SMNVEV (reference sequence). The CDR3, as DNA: TGTGCCAGCAGTTTAGGCCGGAACACTGAAGCTTTCTTT. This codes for CASSLGRNTEAFF.

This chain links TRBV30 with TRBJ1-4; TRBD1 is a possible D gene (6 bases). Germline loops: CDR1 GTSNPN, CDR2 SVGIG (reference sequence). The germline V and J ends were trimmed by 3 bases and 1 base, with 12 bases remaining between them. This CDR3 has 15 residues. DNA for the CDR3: TGTGCCTGGAGCCCCGGGGGGCTAACTAATGAAAAACTGTTTTTT. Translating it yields CAWSPGGLTNEKLFF.

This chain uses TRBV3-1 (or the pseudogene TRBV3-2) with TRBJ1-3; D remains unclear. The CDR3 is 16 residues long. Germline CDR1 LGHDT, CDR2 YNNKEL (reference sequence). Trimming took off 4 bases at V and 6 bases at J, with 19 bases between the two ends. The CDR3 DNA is TGTGCCAGCAGCCCCCGGGGTCAAGCCGTGTTAAACACCATATATTTT. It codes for CASSPRGQAVLNTIYF.

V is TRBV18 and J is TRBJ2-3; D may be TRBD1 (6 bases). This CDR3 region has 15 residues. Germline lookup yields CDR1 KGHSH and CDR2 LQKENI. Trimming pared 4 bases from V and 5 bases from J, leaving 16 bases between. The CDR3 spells CASSQETGSGDTQYF. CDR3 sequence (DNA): TGTGCCAGCTCACAAGAAACAGGGAGTGGAGATACGCAGTATTTT.

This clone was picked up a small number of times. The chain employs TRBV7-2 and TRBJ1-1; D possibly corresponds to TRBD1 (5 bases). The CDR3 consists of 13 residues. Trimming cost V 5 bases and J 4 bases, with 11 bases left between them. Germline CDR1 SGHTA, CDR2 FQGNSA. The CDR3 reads CASSLRQSTEAFF. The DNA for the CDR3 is TGTGCCAGCAGCCTTCGACAGAGCACTGAAGCTTTCTTT.

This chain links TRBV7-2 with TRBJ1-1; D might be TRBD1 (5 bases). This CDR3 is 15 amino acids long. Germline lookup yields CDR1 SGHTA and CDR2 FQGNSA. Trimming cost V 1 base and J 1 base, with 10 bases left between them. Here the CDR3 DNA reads TGTGCCAGCAGCTTAGTCGGACAAGCGAACACTGAAGCTTTCTTT. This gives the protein CASSLVGQANTEAFF.

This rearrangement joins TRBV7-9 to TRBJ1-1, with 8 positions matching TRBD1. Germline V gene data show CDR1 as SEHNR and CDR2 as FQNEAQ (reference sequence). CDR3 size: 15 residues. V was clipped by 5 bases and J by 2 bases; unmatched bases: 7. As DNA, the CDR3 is TGTGCCAGCAGCAGCTGGGACAGGAGAAACACTGAAGCTTTCTTT. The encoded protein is CASSSWDRRNTEAFF.

The CDR3 DNA is TGCAGTGCTAGTGGGGGGACTAGGGGGTCCCATGAGCAGTTCTTC. Protein product: CSASGGTRGSHEQFF. V is TRBV20-1 and J is TRBJ2-1, with 8 bases that match TRBD2. The germline V gene encodes CDR1 DFQATT and CDR2 SNEGSKA (reference sequence). V lost 3 bases, J lost 8 bases, and 12 bases stayed unmatched. This CDR3 has 15 residues.

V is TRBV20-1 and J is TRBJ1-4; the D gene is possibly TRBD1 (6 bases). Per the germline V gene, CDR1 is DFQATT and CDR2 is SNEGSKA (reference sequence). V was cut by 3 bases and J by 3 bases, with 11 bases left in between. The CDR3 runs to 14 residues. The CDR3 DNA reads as TGCAGTGCTAGTCGGGGACAATCTAATGAAAAACTGTTTTTT. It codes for CSASRGQSNEKLFF.

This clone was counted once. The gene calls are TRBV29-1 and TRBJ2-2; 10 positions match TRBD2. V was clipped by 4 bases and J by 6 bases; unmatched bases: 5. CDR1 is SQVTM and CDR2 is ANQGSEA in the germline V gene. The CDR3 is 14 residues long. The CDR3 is CSVGASGRSGELFF. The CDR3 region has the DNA TGCAGCGTTGGGGCTAGCGGGAGATCCGGGGAGCTGTTTTTT.

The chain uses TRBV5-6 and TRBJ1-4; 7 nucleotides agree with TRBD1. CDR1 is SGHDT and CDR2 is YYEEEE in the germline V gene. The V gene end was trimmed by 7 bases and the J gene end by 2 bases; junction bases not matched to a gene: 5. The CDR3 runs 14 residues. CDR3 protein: CASQPGQTNEKLFF. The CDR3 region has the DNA TGTGCCAGCCAGCCGGGACAGACTAATGAAAAACTGTTTTTT.

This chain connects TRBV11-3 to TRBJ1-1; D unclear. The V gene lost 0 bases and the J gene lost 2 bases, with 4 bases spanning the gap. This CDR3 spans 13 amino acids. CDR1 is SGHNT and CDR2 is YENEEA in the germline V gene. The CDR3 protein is CASSLEHNTEAFF. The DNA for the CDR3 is TGTGCCAGCAGCTTAGAACATAACACTGAAGCTTTCTTT.

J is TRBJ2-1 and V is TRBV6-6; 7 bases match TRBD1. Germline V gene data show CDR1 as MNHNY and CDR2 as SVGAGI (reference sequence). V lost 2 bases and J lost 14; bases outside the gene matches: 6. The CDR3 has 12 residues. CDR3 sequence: CASSYTQGWKFF. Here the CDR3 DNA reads TGTGCCAGCAGTTACACACAGGGGTGGAAGTTCTTC.

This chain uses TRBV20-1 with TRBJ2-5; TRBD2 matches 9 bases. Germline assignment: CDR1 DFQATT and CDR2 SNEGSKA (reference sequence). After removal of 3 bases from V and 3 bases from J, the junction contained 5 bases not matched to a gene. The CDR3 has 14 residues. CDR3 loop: CSASRGRAEETQYF. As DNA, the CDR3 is TGCAGTGCTAGTCGCGGGAGGGCCGAAGAGACCCAGTACTTC.

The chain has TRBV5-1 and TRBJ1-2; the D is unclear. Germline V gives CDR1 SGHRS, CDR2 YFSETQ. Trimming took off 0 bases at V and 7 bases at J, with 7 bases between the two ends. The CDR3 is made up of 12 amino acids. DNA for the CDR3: TGCGCCAGCAGCTTGGATAGCTCTGGCTACACCTTC. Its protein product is CASSLDSSGYTF. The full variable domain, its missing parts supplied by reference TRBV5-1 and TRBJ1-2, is KAGVTQTPRYLIKTRGQQVTLSCSPISGHRSVSWYQQTPGQGLQFLFEYFSETQRNKGNFPGRFSGRQFSNSRSEMNVSTLELGDSALYLCASSLDSSGYTFGSGTRLTVV.

In nucleotides, the CDR3 is TGTGCCAGCAGCTTGCGGGAGAACACTGAAGCTTTCTTT. This codes for CASSLRENTEAFF. This sequence joins TRBV5-4 and TRBJ1-1; D is uncertain. From germline, CDR1 is SGHNT and CDR2 YYREEE (reference sequence). The CDR3 totals 13 residues. V shed 1 base and J shed 1 base, with 5 bases lying between them.

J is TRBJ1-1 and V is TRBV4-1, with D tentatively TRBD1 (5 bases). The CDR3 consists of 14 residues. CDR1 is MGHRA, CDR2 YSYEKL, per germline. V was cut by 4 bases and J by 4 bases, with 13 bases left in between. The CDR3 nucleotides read TGCGCCAGCAGCCGAGACAGCGGCGGCACTGAAGCTTTCTTT. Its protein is CASSRDSGGTEAFF.

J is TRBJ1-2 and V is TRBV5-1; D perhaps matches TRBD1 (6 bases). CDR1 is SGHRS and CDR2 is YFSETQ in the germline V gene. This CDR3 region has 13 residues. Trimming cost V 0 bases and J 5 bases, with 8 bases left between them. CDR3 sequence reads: CASSLDREYGYTF. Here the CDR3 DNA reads TGCGCCAGCAGCTTGGACAGGGAGTATGGCTACACCTTC.

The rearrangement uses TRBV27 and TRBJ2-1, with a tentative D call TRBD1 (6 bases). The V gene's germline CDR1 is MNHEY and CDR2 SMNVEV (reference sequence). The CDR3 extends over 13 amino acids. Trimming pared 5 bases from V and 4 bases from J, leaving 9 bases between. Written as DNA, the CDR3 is TGTGCCAGCAGTCCGGACAGTTACAATGAGCAGTTCTTC. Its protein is CASSPDSYNEQFF.